These 32 T cell receptor beta chains were sequenced from one sample in a study of glioma-infiltrating T cells after dendritic cell vaccination. Repertoires were generated with immunoSEQ multiplex PCR, while TCRdb's copy carries only in-frame clones and drops some. Of approximately 100,000 clones listed, roughly 79% were seen once; the top ten hold about 12%. The starting material was blood, obtained before dendritic cell vaccination. The receptors shown here come from a human donor with glioblastoma.

The CDR3 protein is CASSLEGASYNEQFF. For the CDR3, the DNA is TGTGCCAGCAGTTTAGAGGGGGCCTCCTACAATGAGCAGTTCTTC. The chain employs TRBV6-1 and TRBJ2-1; TRBD1 matches 7 bases. The CDR3 is 15 amino acids. Germline assignment: CDR1 MNHNS and CDR2 SASEGT. J lost 0 bases, V lost 5 bases, and 4 bases had no gene match.

The rearrangement joins TRBV2 to TRBJ2-7; 7 bases match TRBD1. The CDR3 contains 16 residues. V was pared by 6 bases and J by 6 bases, with 17 bases of the junction left unmatched. Germline CDR1 and CDR2: SNHLY and FYNNEI. The CDR3 spells CASRTGTVWTVPEQYF. CDR3 coding DNA: TGTGCCAGCAGAACCGGGACAGTTTGGACAGTCCCCGAGCAGTACTTC.

This chain joins TRBV7-9 and TRBJ2-3; D gene unclear. The CDR3 runs to 13 residues. The germline V gene encodes CDR1 SEHNR and CDR2 FQNEAQ (reference sequence). V was trimmed by 0 bases and J by 4 bases, leaving 5 bases between them. The CDR3 DNA is TGTGCCAGCAGCTTAGCGGCTTCAGATACGCAGTATTTT. Translation gives CASSLAASDTQYF.

This clone was observed a handful of times. The genes are TRBV23-1 and TRBJ2-3; possible D gene TRBD2, 5 bases. TRBV23-1 is flagged as an ORF with uncertain function. The CDR3 is made up of 16 amino acids. V lost 4 bases and J 0 bases, leaving 14 bases between the germline ends. CDR3 protein: CASSPDGEISTDTQYF. The CDR3 region has the DNA TGCGCCAGCAGTCCAGACGGGGAGATTAGCACAGATACGCAGTATTTT.

The rearrangement joins TRBV11-1 to TRBJ2-7, with 7 bases identical to TRBD1. Germline CDR1 and CDR2: SGHAT and FQDESV (reference sequence). V gave up 5 bases and J gave up 3 bases; unmatched junction bases: 7. This CDR3 has 14 amino acids. CDR3 nucleotide sequence: TGTGCCAGCAGCGAGGGGACAGCACACTACGAGCAGTACTTC. This codes for CASSEGTAHYEQYF.

V is TRBV27 and J is TRBJ2-1; 12 positions agree with TRBD1. Germline V gene data show CDR1 as MNHEY and CDR2 as SMNVEV (reference sequence). The length of the CDR3 is 17 residues. Unmatched junction bases numbered 9, after V lost 2 bases and J lost 7 bases. This CDR3 reads CASSLGGGDRGRNEQFF. In DNA form, the CDR3 reads TGTGCCAGCAGTTTAGGCGGTGGGGACAGGGGGCGTAATGAGCAGTTCTTC.

The CDR3 here is CASSRTGTGLKEQYF. CDR3 bases: TGTGCCAGCTCAAGGACCGGGACAGGGCTTAAGGAGCAGTACTTC. The chain links TRBV18 to TRBJ2-7, with 9 bases lining up with TRBD1. J gave up 7 bases and V 5 bases, and 12 bases lay outside the gene matches. This CDR3 is built from 15 residues. The germline V gene encodes CDR1 KGHSH and CDR2 LQKENI.

V usage is TRBV30 and J usage is TRBJ2-5; the match to TRBD2 covers 15 bases. V lost 2 bases and J lost 5; bases outside the gene matches: 15. The length of the CDR3 is 19 residues. The germline CDR1 and CDR2 sequences are GTSNPN and SVGIG (reference sequence). In nucleotides, the CDR3 is TGTGCCTGGAGTCCCGGACTAGCGGGGGGGCATTATTCAGGGGAGACCCAGTACTTC. Translation: CAWSPGLAGGHYSGETQYF.

The genes are TRBV7-6 and TRBJ1-4, with D unresolved. Trimming left V 5 bases short and J 7 bases short, with 14 bases between. This CDR3 spans 14 amino acids. The germline gives CDR1 SGHVS, CDR2 FNYEAQ. The CDR3 nucleotides read TGTGCCAGCAGCCACGGAGGGAGAGGTGAAAAACTGTTTTTT. It encodes CASSHGGRGEKLFF.

The rearrangement joins TRBV10-3 to TRBJ1-1; TRBD1 matches at 11 bases. With 9 bases clipped from V and 2 bases from J, the junction kept 5 bases outside the gene matches. This CDR3 has 14 residues. The germline CDR1 and CDR2 sequences are ENHRY and SYGVKD. This CDR3 is CAIGQGADNTEAFF. CDR3 nucleotide sequence: TGTGCCATTGGACAGGGGGCGGATAACACTGAAGCTTTCTTT.

CDR3 loop: CASSLREFSPQHF. For the CDR3, the DNA is TGTGCCAGCAGTCTCAGGGAATTCTCGCCCCAGCATTTT. This chain uses TRBV6-6 with TRBJ1-5, with D perhaps TRBD1 (5 bases). CDR1 and CDR2 from the germline V gene are MNHNY and SVGAGI (reference sequence). Trimming left V 5 bases short and J 9 bases short, with 14 bases between. The CDR3 sequence is 13 residues long.

The V call is TRBV6-5, the J call TRBJ2-3; 7 nucleotides align to TRBD1. V trimming: 3 bases; J trimming: 5 bases; junction bases outside the gene matches: 11. Germline CDR1 MNHEY, CDR2 SVGAGI. The length of the CDR3 is 16 residues. The CDR3 nucleotides read TGTGCCAGCAGTTATACAGGGGCGCGAATCCAAGATACGCAGTATTTT. Its protein product is CASSYTGARIQDTQYF.

This chain's CDR3 is CASSEGGRNGYTF. CDR3 bases: TGTGCCAGCAGCGAGGGGGGGCGGAATGGCTACACCTTC. The gene calls are TRBV11-2 and TRBJ1-2; D might be TRBD1 (6 bases). This CDR3 contains 13 residues. Germline-derived CDR1 and CDR2 are SGHAT and FQNNGV. With 5 bases removed from V and 6 bases from J, the gap between germline ends came to 13 bases.

The V call is TRBV11-2, the J call TRBJ2-1; 9 bases map to TRBD2. V shed 1 base and J 2 bases; nucleotides not matched to a gene: 9. Germline loops: CDR1 SGHAT, CDR2 FQNNGV. The CDR3 sequence is 18 residues long. The CDR3 spells CASSLGPLAGGPYNEQFF. CDR3 sequence (DNA): TGTGCCAGCAGCTTAGGGCCTCTCGCGGGGGGGCCCTACAATGAGCAGTTCTTC.

The chain uses TRBV7-6 and TRBJ2-7, with 9 positions matching TRBD2. V lost 0 bases and J lost 6; bases outside the gene matches: 15. The CDR3 loop spans 18 amino acids. CDR1 and CDR2 from the germline V gene are SGHVS and FNYEAQ. CDR3 DNA sequence: TGTGCCAGCAGCTTAGCCGACGACTTCGCGGGGGGGCCGGGCGAGCAGTACTTC. Translation gives CASSLADDFAGGPGEQYF.

The chain has TRBV18 and TRBJ1-5, with D perhaps matching TRBD1 (6 bases). V lost 1 base, J lost 4 bases, and 14 bases lay in between. The germline V gene encodes CDR1 KGHSH and CDR2 LQKENI. The length of the CDR3 is 16 residues. CDR3 nucleotides: TGTGCCAGCTCACCACGGGGCCAGGGGAGTAATCAGCCCCAGCATTTT. Its translation is CASSPRGQGSNQPQHF.

This clone was found a few times. One junction end disagrees with the germline gene, perhaps due to a read error. The V and J genes are TRBV20-1 and TRBJ1-2, with unresolved D. The germline V gene has CDR1 DFQATT and CDR2 SNEGSKA (reference sequence). This CDR3 contains 9 residues. The CDR3 coding sequence is TGCAGTGCTAGAAATGAGACTGCCTTC. Its translation: CSARNETAF.

The V and J genes are TRBV14 and TRBJ1-2; D remains unclear. There are 12 residues in the CDR3. The V end lost 3 bases, the J end lost 8 bases, and 10 bases lay between the germline ends. Germline assignment: CDR1 SGHDN and CDR2 FVKESK. The CDR3 region has the DNA TGTGCCAGCAGCCAGACGACTAGGGGCTACACCTTC. Protein product: CASSQTTRGYTF.

Note on this clone: The sample carries other DNA sequences with the same CDR3. The V and J genes are TRBV7-2 and TRBJ2-7; a weak D match, TRBD2 (7 bases). The CDR3 has 15 residues. V dropped 4 bases and J dropped 2 bases, with 15 bases sitting between them. CDR1 and CDR2 (germline): SGHTA, FQGNSA. The CDR3 region is CASSSSSGGAYEQYF. The CDR3 region has the DNA TGTGCCAGCAGCTCCTCTTCGGGGGGCGCCTACGAGCAGTACTTC.

V and J are TRBV7-9 and TRBJ1-2, with 8 bases aligning to TRBD1. Unmatched junction bases numbered 9, after V lost 4 bases and J lost 5 bases. The CDR3 extends over 15 amino acids. The germline CDR1 and CDR2 sequences are SEHNR and FQNEAQ (reference sequence). Here the CDR3 DNA reads TGTGCCAGCAGCTCGACCTTGGACAGGGAGTATGGCTACACCTTC. It is translated as CASSSTLDREYGYTF.

The chain has TRBV7-9 and TRBJ2-6; 8 bases map to TRBD1. V lost 5 bases and J lost 4; bases outside the gene matches: 7. Germline loops: CDR1 SEHNR, CDR2 FQNEAQ (reference sequence). The CDR3 spans 16 residues. CDR3 sequence (DNA): TGTGCCAGCAGCCAGGGGGCCCAACGGGGGGCCAACGTCCTGACTTTC. This sequence encodes CASSQGAQRGANVLTF.

The CDR3 reads CASSAGTGVDNEQFF. The CDR3 coding sequence is TGTGCCAGCAGCGCCGGGACAGGGGTGGACAATGAGCAGTTCTTC. The rearrangement links TRBV6-4 to TRBJ2-1, with 10 bases lining up with TRBD1. With 6 bases clipped from V and 5 bases from J, the junction kept 7 bases outside the gene matches. The CDR3 is made up of 15 amino acids. Germline assignment: CDR1 MRHNA and CDR2 SNTAGT.

The chain's CDR3 is CASNMDRRIYEQYF. The CDR3 DNA sequence: TGTGCCAGCAACATGGACAGGAGAATCTACGAGCAGTACTTC. The V and J genes are TRBV11-2 and TRBJ2-7; TRBD1 agrees at 7 bases. Losses at the gene ends were 7 bases for V and 3 bases for J; bases not matched to a gene: 9. The CDR3 is made up of 14 amino acids. The germline V gene has CDR1 SGHAT and CDR2 FQNNGV.

The chain is built from TRBV7-2 and TRBJ2-7, with 8 nucleotides matching TRBD1. The J segment lost 4 bases and the V segment lost 5 bases, leaving 10 bases of the junction unmatched. This CDR3 has 15 amino acids. Germline lookup yields CDR1 SGHTA and CDR2 FQGNSA. As DNA, the CDR3 is TGTGCCAGCAGCCCAGGGGGCGCTCAAGGATACGAGCAGTACTTC. Translating it yields CASSPGGAQGYEQYF.

This clone was recorded once. This chain joins TRBV10-1 and TRBJ2-1; 7 nucleotides line up with TRBD2. CDR1 is WNHNN, CDR2 SYGVQD, per germline (reference sequence). This CDR3 contains 16 residues. V lost 6 bases, J lost 8 bases, and 16 bases stayed unmatched. CDR3 coding DNA: TGCGCCAGCAGCAGCGTTGGTAGCGGGCCTAGGGATGAGCAGTTCTTC. As protein: CASSSVGSGPRDEQFF.

Here the CDR3 DNA reads TGTGCCAGCAGCTTAGAAAGGGGACAGGCGGCGGGAAACACCATATATTTT. It specifies CASSLERGQAAGNTIYF. The rearrangement uses TRBV7-2 and TRBJ1-3, with 8 bases fitting TRBD1. Germline V gene lookup returns CDR1 SGHTA and CDR2 FQGNSA. J gave up 4 bases and V 1 base, and 9 bases lay outside the gene matches. The CDR3 runs 17 residues.

The chain has TRBV5-4 and TRBJ1-1; D may be TRBD1 (5 bases). Trimming took off 2 bases at V and 3 bases at J, with 14 bases between the two ends. The CDR3 runs 15 residues. Germline loops: CDR1 SGHNT, CDR2 YYREEE (reference sequence). The CDR3 nucleotides read TGTGCCAGCAGCTTCCAGGGAGGGGTTGACACTGAAGCTTTCTTT. Translation: CASSFQGGVDTEAFF.

The rearrangement uses TRBV19 and TRBJ1-1; D possibly corresponds to TRBD1 (5 bases). The CDR3 has 10 residues. Between the trimmed V and J ends, which lost 11 bases and 3 bases, there was a span of 7 bases. Germline V gene lookup returns CDR1 LNHDA and CDR2 SQIVND (reference sequence). CDR3 amino acids: CAGGDTEAFF. CDR3 coding DNA: TGTGCCGGGGGGGACACTGAAGCTTTCTTT.

The chain uses TRBV6-1 and TRBJ2-1, with 12 bases that match TRBD2. The junction had 5 bases not matched to a gene; V was cut back by 2 bases and J by 0 bases. The germline V gene has CDR1 MNHNS and CDR2 SASEGT. This CDR3 is built from 18 residues. The CDR3, as DNA: TGTGCCAGCAGTGAACTTTTACTAGCGGGGGGCTCCTACAATGAGCAGTTCTTC. This encodes CASSELLLAGGSYNEQFF.

On this clone: One end of the junction does not line up with germline, which may come from a read error. This same CDR3 is encoded by further DNA sequences in the sample. The chain links TRBV19 to TRBJ2-1; TRBD2 agrees at 8 bases. This CDR3 contains 15 residues. Per germline, CDR1 LNHDA and CDR2 SQIVND (reference sequence). CDR3 coding DNA: TGTGCTAGTAGTATCGGGGGGGGATCCTACAATGAGCAGTTCTTC. The encoded protein is CASSIGGGSYNEQFF.

This clone was seen once. V usage is TRBV30 and J usage is TRBJ2-5, with 12 bases identical to TRBD2. After removal of 3 bases from V and 5 bases from J, the junction contained 7 bases not matched to a gene. CDR3 length: 15 amino acids. CDR1 is GTSNPN and CDR2 is SVGIG in the germline V gene (reference sequence). CDR3 DNA: TGTGCCTGGAGCCCTGGACTAGCGGGGCGTGAGACCCAGTACTTC. It translates to CAWSPGLAGRETQYF. The whole variable domain, filled in from reference TRBV30 and TRBJ2-5, reads SQTIHQWPATLVQPVGSPLSLECTVEGTSNPNLYWYRQAAGRGLQLLFYSVGIGQISSEVPQNLSASRPQDRQFILSSKKLLLSDSGFYLCAWSPGLAGRETQYFGPGTRLLVL.

This clone was picked up one time. The V gene is TRBV2, the J gene TRBJ1-2; 8 bases agree with TRBD1. This CDR3 spans 14 amino acids. Trimming cost V 6 bases and J 7 bases; bases outside gene matches: 10. The germline V gene has CDR1 SNHLY and CDR2 FYNNEI. The CDR3 protein is CASRDRASTVGYTF. The CDR3 region has the DNA TGTGCCAGCAGGGACAGGGCTTCCACCGTTGGCTACACCTTC.